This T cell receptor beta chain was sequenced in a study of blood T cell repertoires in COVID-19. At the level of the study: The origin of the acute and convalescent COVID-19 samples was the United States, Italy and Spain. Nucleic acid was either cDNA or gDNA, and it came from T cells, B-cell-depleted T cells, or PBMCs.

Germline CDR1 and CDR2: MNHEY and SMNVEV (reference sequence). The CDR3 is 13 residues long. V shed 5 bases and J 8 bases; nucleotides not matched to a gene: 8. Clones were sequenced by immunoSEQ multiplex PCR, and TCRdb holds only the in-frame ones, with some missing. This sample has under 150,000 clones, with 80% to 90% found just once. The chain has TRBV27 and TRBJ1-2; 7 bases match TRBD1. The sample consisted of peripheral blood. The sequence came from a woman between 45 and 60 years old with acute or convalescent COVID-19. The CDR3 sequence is CASSPATGLGYTF. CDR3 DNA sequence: TGTGCCAGCAGTCCCGCGACAGGGTTGGGCTACACCTTC.